The TCR beta chain under discussion was sequenced for a study of blood T cell repertoires in COVID-19. Study information: T cells, B-cell-depleted T cells, or PBMCs provided the cDNA or gDNA that served as material.

Study processing details: Amplification of reference gene primers provided the estimated nucleated cell counts. TCRdb's table, derived via immunoSEQ multiplex PCR, lists solely in-frame clones and lacks some. Clonal size and the V and J genes are those of that table, whereas D and trimming came from the DNA. The sample records roughly 30,000 clones, about two thirds being singletons. Between the trimmed V and J ends, which lost 5 bases and 5 bases, there was a span of 14 bases. Germline V gene data show CDR1 as SGHNT and CDR2 as YENEEA. The length of the CDR3 is 14 residues. Material for sequencing was peripheral blood. The chain employs TRBV11-3 and TRBJ2-3, with TRBD1 as a possible D gene (6 bases). This TCR was recovered from a boy between 2 and 10 years old with active or convalescent COVID-19. CDR3 residues: CASSQQGYGDTQYF. The DNA for the CDR3 is TGTGCCAGCAGCCAACAGGGATACGGAGATACGCAGTATTTT.